This T cell receptor (beta chain) was obtained from a study of blood T cell repertoires in COVID-19 (TCRdb year 2020). Study-wide context: Collaborator samples came from the United States, Italy and Spain and covered acute and convalescent phases of COVID-19. The prospective study material was composed of cDNA or gDNA derived from T cells, B-cell-depleted T cells, or PBMCs. The dataset comprised deeply sampled blood TCRbeta repertoires from subjects exposed to, actively infected with, or recovered from COVID-19. The repertoires were released in a freely available public database intended as a resource for research on the immune response to SARS-CoV-2. Samples came from the ongoing ImmuneRACE study (first 160 participants) plus 1,254 subjects from 6 global collaborators. A de-identified subject ID, COVID-19 status, age in years and sex were almost always included in the sample metadata. Where HLA class I and class II types were available, the types were taken from metadata supplied by the sample provider, not from assay-based typing.

TCRbeta CDR3 regions were amplified from genomic DNA using the immunoSEQ Assay, a bias-controlled multiplex PCR. The authors processed their data as follows. Within the assay, amplification of reference gene primers was used to estimate how many nucleated cells each sample contained. To quantify the absolute abundance of each unique TCRbeta CDR3 rearrangement, sequence reads were collapsed and filtered. For each sample, productive Simpson clonality was calculated as the square root of Simpson's diversity index over productive rearrangements. The immuneACCESS repertoire file appears here via TCRdb, limited to in-frame rearrangements. These files lack a portion of the clones; in checked studies, under half of the deficit traces to unresolved V genes, and the cause of the others is not known. D and trimming come from the DNA, and the V and J calls and clone size come from that table. This sample gives 350,000 to 550,000 clones in total; 80% to 90% of them show up just once. The ten biggest clones cover around 1.1% of the sample.

Participants in the prospective study were enrolled through a virtual design, were aged 18 to 89 years, and lived in approximately 25 United States geographic areas. In the prospective study, cohorts were assigned on the basis of participant-reported clinical history obtained from a screening survey and a study questionnaire. For ImmuneRACE Cohort 3, a participant was defined as recovered based on two consecutive negative NP/OP PCR tests, clearance by a healthcare professional, or resolution of symptoms. In the prospective study, mobile phlebotomists collected whole blood, serum and a nasopharyngeal or oropharyngeal swab from each participant. Participants in the prospective study had the option to provide additional blood draws and questionnaires over a roughly 2-month period. Before DNA extraction, prospective study blood samples were shipped either frozen or at room temperature. Trimming at the junction amounts to 4 bases on V and 4 bases on J, and the germline ends lie 14 bases apart. Its CDR3 holds 14 amino acids, cysteine through phenylalanine. The sequence is cut down to CDR3 DNA, 42 bases in frame from base 1. The germline V gene sets CDR1 to MGHRA and CDR2 to YSYEKL.

Concerning this clone itself: No antigen is known for it. No base quality values were provided; no much bigger clone lies one nucleotide off.

The paper as a whole reports these results and caveats: How much clinical and demographic metadata was included differed by source and by participant, and the metadata was provided uncurated.

This receptor was obtained from a man younger than 45 who had recovered from COVID-19. What was sequenced was PBMCs or T cells enriched from blood (not recorded which). The rearranged chain carries TRBV4-1 and TRBJ2-7, with a tentative D gene TRBD1 over 6 matching bases. The CDR3 loop reads CASSPPSRGYEQYF. The sequenced DNA is TGCGCCAGCAGCCCCCCTTCGAGGGGGTACGAGCAGTACTTC.